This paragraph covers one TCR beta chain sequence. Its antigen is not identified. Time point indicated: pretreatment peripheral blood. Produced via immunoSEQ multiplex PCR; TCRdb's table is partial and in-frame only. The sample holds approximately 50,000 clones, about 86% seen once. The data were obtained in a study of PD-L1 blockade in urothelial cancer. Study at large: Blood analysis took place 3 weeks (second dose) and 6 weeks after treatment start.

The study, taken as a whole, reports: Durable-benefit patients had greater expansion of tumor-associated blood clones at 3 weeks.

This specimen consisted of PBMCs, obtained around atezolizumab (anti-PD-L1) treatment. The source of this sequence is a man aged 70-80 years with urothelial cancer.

CDR3 DNA: TGCAGCGTTGGGGGAGGGAACGCCTATGGCTACACCTTC. Translation: CSVGGGNAYGYTF. The rearrangement joins TRBV29-1 to TRBJ1-2, with D uncertain. Germline CDR1 SQVTM, CDR2 ANQGSEA. Trimming cost V 4 bases and J 4 bases, with 13 bases left between them. This CDR3 is built from 13 residues.